This passage covers 3 T cell receptor beta chains from one sample sequenced in a study of Tregs in tolerant kidney transplant recipients. TCRdb's copy holds only in-frame clones and misses some; the assay was immunoSEQ multiplex PCR. The sample yields approximately 60,000 clones, around 87% seen once. Recipients received nonmyeloablative bone marrow transplants from related graft donors, with transient mixed chimerism. The sequencing used CD4+ T cells from blood (PBMCs), collected 6 months after the transplant. These receptors were collected from a human patient who received a combined kidney and bone marrow transplant. Some T cells may trace back to the graft donor.

Only a few counts were recorded for this clone. This sequence joins TRBV7-8 and TRBJ1-1, with a weak D call TRBD1 (6 bases). This CDR3 comprises 13 residues. Germline V gene sequence: CDR1 SGHVS, CDR2 FQNEAQ. V was pared by 3 bases and J by 8 bases, with 13 bases between. In DNA, the CDR3 is TGTGCCAGCAGCTTTGAACAGGGTTGGGAAGCTTTCTTT. Amino acids: CASSFEQGWEAFF.

The CDR3 sequence is CASSLAMRNEQFF. In DNA, the CDR3 is TGTGCCAGCAGCTTAGCGATGCGGAATGAGCAGTTCTTC. The gene calls are TRBV7-6 and TRBJ2-1; D not certain. Trimming stripped 0 bases from V and 7 bases from J, with 7 bases between. The CDR3 is made up of 13 amino acids. CDR1 and CDR2 (germline): SGHVS, FNYEAQ. The whole variable domain, remainder taken from reference TRBV7-6 and TRBJ2-1, is GAGVSQSPRYKVTKRGQDVALRCDPISGHVSLYWYRQALGQGPEFLTYFNYEAQQDKSGLPNDRFSAERPEGSISTLTIQRTEQRDSAMYRCASSLAMRNEQFFGPGTRLTVL.

The chain couples TRBV2 to TRBJ2-5, with D possibly being TRBD2 (6 bases). CDR1 is SNHLY and CDR2 is FYNNEI in the germline V gene. The CDR3 totals 16 residues. Trimming removed 7 bases from V and 10 bases from J, with 28 bases in between. The chain's CDR3 is CASNRLGGAPLLGQYF. As DNA, the CDR3 is TGTGCCAGCAACCGCCTGGGCGGGGCCCCCCTTCTTGGCCAGTACTTC.